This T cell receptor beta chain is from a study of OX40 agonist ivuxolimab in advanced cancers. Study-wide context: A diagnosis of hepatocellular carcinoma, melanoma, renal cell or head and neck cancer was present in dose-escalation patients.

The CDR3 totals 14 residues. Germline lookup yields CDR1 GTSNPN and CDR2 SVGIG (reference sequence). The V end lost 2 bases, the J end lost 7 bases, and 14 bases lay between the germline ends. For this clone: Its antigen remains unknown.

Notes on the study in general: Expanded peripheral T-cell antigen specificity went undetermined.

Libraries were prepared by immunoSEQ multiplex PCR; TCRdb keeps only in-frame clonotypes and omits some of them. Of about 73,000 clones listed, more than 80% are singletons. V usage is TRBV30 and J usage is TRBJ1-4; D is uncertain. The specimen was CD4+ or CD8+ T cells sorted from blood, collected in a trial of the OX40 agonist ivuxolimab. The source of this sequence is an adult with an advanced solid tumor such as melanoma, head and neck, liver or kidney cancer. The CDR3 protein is CAWSPLAAFEKLFF. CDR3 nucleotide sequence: TGTGCCTGGAGTCCCCTCGCGGCATTTGAAAAACTGTTTTTT.